Presented here are 16 T cell receptor beta chains from one specimen sequenced in a study of PD-1 blockade in classical Hodgkin lymphoma. The sample's time point: newly diagnosed, previously untreated cHL patient sample. Starting with thawed PBMCs, CD4+ T cells were purified by magnetic negative selection. TCRdb keeps only in-frame clones here, not all; method: immunoSEQ multiplex PCR. This table holds more than 30,000 clones, about 87% found once. Sequencing was done on a sample of CD4+ T cells from blood. These receptors came from a human donor with classical Hodgkin lymphoma.

V is TRBV6-1 and J is TRBJ1-6; maybe TRBD1 (5 bases). V gave up 2 bases and J gave up 0 bases, with 8 bases separating them. The germline CDR1 and CDR2 sequences are MNHNS and SASEGT. The CDR3 contains 16 residues. CDR3 loop: CASSERGLSYNSPLHF. In DNA, the CDR3 is TGTGCCAGCAGTGAAAGGGGTCTCTCCTATAATTCACCCCTCCACTTT.

The gene calls are TRBV13 and TRBJ2-7, with D tentatively TRBD1 (6 bases). Per the germline V gene, CDR1 is PRHDT and CDR2 is FYEKMQ (reference sequence). CDR3 length equals 14 residues. Trimming removed 1 base at V and 2 bases at J, with 9 bases between. CDR3 sequence (DNA): TGTGCCAGCAGCTTAGTGGGGACACCCTACGAGCAGTACTTC. Residues: CASSLVGTPYEQYF.

The gene calls are TRBV6-5 and TRBJ1-1, with D perhaps matching TRBD1 (5 bases). Germline V lookup: CDR1 MNHEY, CDR2 SVGAGI. Trimming removed 2 bases at V and 3 bases at J, with 10 bases between. This CDR3 is 14 amino acids long. CDR3 DNA sequence: TGTGCCAGCAGTTACATGGGGGTGGACACTGAAGCTTTCTTT. Its translation is CASSYMGVDTEAFF.

The J gene is TRBJ2-3, the V gene TRBV7-3, with D possibly TRBD2 on 5 matching bases. CDR1 is SGHTA and CDR2 is FQGTGA in the germline V gene. CDR3 size: 15 residues. Trimming pared 1 base from V and 4 bases from J, leaving 12 bases between. The CDR3 sequence is CASSLNSLASDTQYF. The CDR3 DNA reads TGTGCCAGCAGCTTAAATTCGCTAGCATCAGATACGCAGTATTTT.

J is TRBJ1-6 and V is TRBV4-1, with TRBD1 identical over 11 bases. Unmatched junction bases numbered 7, after V lost 0 bases and J lost 9 bases. The CDR3 has 17 amino acids. Looked up from germline, CDR1 is MGHRA and CDR2 is YSYEKL. The DNA for the CDR3 is TGCGCCAGCAGCCAAGATCTAGGGACAGGGGGGGCTTCACCCCTCCACTTT. It is translated as CASSQDLGTGGASPLHF.

V usage is TRBV7-9 and J usage is TRBJ1-6; D gene ambiguous. CDR1 and CDR2 from the germline V gene are SEHNR and FQNEAQ (reference sequence). CDR3 length equals 13 residues. V lost 1 base to trimming and J lost 7 bases, with 5 bases between them. The CDR3 DNA is TGTGCCAGCAGCTTAGAAGTAAATTCACCCCTCCACTTT. It yields the protein CASSLEVNSPLHF.

The chain combines TRBV5-6 with TRBJ2-3; 15 nucleotides agree with TRBD2. The trim removed 0 bases at V and 2 bases at J, leaving 7 bases unmatched. Germline V gives CDR1 SGHDT, CDR2 YYEEEE. The CDR3 extends over 19 amino acids. In nucleotides, the CDR3 is TGTGCCAGCAGCTTGGCCCTCGGACTAGCGGGAGGGACCACAGATACGCAGTATTTT. Translating it yields CASSLALGLAGGTTDTQYF.

In its sample, this clone was seen once. The CDR3 sequence is CASSDLNEQFF. The CDR3 DNA follows: TGTGCCAGCAGTGACCTCAATGAGCAGTTCTTC. The chain has TRBV6-5 and TRBJ2-1; D ambiguous. V shed 5 bases and J shed 6 bases, with 5 bases lying between them. Per germline, CDR1 MNHEY and CDR2 SVGAGI. CDR3 length: 11 amino acids.

In DNA form, the CDR3 reads TGCGCCAGCAGCCTGGACGCGACGGTTAACTATGGCTACACCTTC. Protein product: CASSLDATVNYGYTF. This chain joins TRBV5-1 and TRBJ1-2; D remains ambiguous. Germline CDR1 and CDR2: SGHRS and YFSETQ. With 4 bases removed from V and 1 base from J, the gap between germline ends came to 14 bases. The CDR3 is 15 residues long.

In this sample, this clone turned up a few times. The chain has TRBV6-1 and TRBJ1-1; no clear D gene. V lost 2 bases to trimming and J lost 6 bases, with 13 bases between them. The germline V gene has CDR1 MNHNS and CDR2 SASEGT. This CDR3 spans 14 amino acids. The CDR3 DNA reads as TGTGCCAGCAGTGAAAATACAGACCTAGCTGAAGCTTTCTTT. Translating it yields CASSENTDLAEAFF.

This rearrangement joins TRBV5-1 to TRBJ2-7; no firm D call. The germline V gene encodes CDR1 SGHRS and CDR2 YFSETQ. V lost 0 bases to trimming and J lost 2 bases, with 15 bases between them. The CDR3 contains 16 residues. CDR3 DNA: TGCGCCAGCAGCTTGGACTCCTGGGCAGCCACCTACGAGCAGTACTTC. Its translation is CASSLDSWAATYEQYF.

This clone was found a few times. The chain has TRBV5-1 and TRBJ1-1, with 7 nucleotides matching TRBD1. This CDR3 has 14 residues. Losses at the gene ends were 0 bases for V and 1 base for J; bases not matched to a gene: 0. Germline V gene data show CDR1 as SGHRS and CDR2 as YFSETQ. CDR3 nucleotides: TGCGCCAGCAGCTTGGGGACAGGGAACACTGAAGCTTTCTTT. It encodes CASSLGTGNTEAFF. Together with reference TRBV5-1 and TRBJ1-1, the CDR3 gives the full variable domain: KAGVTQTPRYLIKTRGQQVTLSCSPISGHRSVSWYQQTPGQGLQFLFEYFSETQRNKGNFPGRFSGRQFSNSRSEMNVSTLELGDSALYLCASSLGTGNTEAFFGQGTRLTVV.

This clone was found once. V usage is TRBV18 and J usage is TRBJ2-1, with D perhaps TRBD2 (5 bases). The CDR3 runs 14 residues. In germline, CDR1 is KGHSH, CDR2 LQKENI. The germline V and J ends were trimmed by 6 bases and 0 bases, with 9 bases remaining between them. The CDR3 DNA follows: TGTGCCAGCTCGAAAGGGAGCTCCTACAATGAGCAGTTCTTC. Amino acid sequence: CASSKGSSYNEQFF.

V is TRBV9 and J is TRBJ2-3, with D possibly TRBD1 on 6 matching bases. The CDR3 contains 13 residues. Trimming cost V 4 bases and J 4 bases, with 10 bases left between them. The germline CDR1 and CDR2 sequences are SGDLS and YYNGEE. CDR3 DNA sequence: TGTGCCAGCAGCCAACAGGGCCCAGATACGCAGTATTTT. It encodes CASSQQGPDTQYF.

This clone was observed a single time. The chain is built from TRBV11-2 and TRBJ1-2; no definite D call. From germline, CDR1 is SGHAT and CDR2 FQNNGV. The CDR3 contains 15 residues. Trimming took 3 bases from V and 5 from J, leaving 16 bases between them. The CDR3 DNA reads as TGTGCCAGCAGCTTGATGGGGTGGCAGGCTTATGGCTACACCTTC. Protein: CASSLMGWQAYGYTF. Full variable domain (remainder filled in from reference TRBV11-2 and TRBJ1-2): EAGVAQSPRYKIIEKRQSVAFWCNPISGHATLYWYQQILGQGPKLLIQFQNNGVVDDSQLPKDRFSAERLKGVDSTLKIQPAKLEDSAVYLCASSLMGWQAYGYTFGSGTRLTVV.

This chain joins TRBV7-9 and TRBJ2-1; 9 positions agree with TRBD2. Looked up from germline, CDR1 is SEHNR and CDR2 is FQNEAQ (reference sequence). This CDR3 spans 13 amino acids. J lost 8 bases, V lost 6 bases, and 5 bases had no gene match. This CDR3 is CASSRSGSDEQFF. The CDR3 nucleotides read TGTGCCAGCAGTCGTAGCGGGAGTGATGAGCAGTTCTTC.